A selection of T cell receptor beta chains follows, all from one sample in a study of cytomegalovirus exposure and HLA in healthy donors. Clones were read by immunoSEQ multiplex PCR, and TCRdb kept only the in-frame ones, dropping some. The data contain some 150,000 clones, about nine tenths of them seen just once; the ten biggest clones take up about 0.64%. The specimen sequenced was PBMCs. These receptors came from a man aged 18 to 30 in good health and CMV-seronegative. CDR3s include the opening cysteine and the closing phenylalanine or tryptophan. D genes are given only for firm matches. Clone size appears in some rows only: once, few, many, or a class for an expanded clone.

>-|-|TRBV30|TRBJ2-1
CAWNSGGGTGNEQFF
TGTGCCTGGAATAGTGGTGGCGGGACGGGCAATGAGCAGTTCTTC
>TRBD2|once|TRBV30|TRBJ2-5
CAWSTGGGQETQYF
TGTGCCTGGAGTACGGGGGGAGGCCAAGAGACCCAGTACTTC
>-|once|TRBV6-5|TRBJ1-1
CASSYSAKGDTEAFF
TGTGCCAGCAGTTACTCCGCCAAGGGGGACACTGAAGCTTTCTTT
>-|-|TRBV5-6|TRBJ2-3
CASSLFVSSTDTQYF
TGTGCCAGCAGCTTGTTCGTATCTAGCACAGATACGCAGTATTTT
>-|-|TRBV18|TRBJ2-2
CASSPRGGNTGELFF
TGTGCCAGCTCACCCCGAGGGGGGAACACCGGGGAGCTGTTTTTT
>TRBD2|-|TRBV30|TRBJ2-5
CACTPSGVGETQYF
TGTGCCTGTACCCCCAGCGGGGTCGGAGAGACCCAGTACTTC
>-|-|TRBV5-1|TRBJ2-3
CASRPTSTDTQYF
TGCGCCAGCAGACCCACTAGCACAGATACGCAGTATTTT
>-|-|TRBV7-9|TRBJ2-5
CASSSPRGETQYF
TGTGCCAGCAGCTCACCCCGGGGGGAGACCCAGTACTTC
>-|-|TRBV25-1|TRBJ2-1
CASWGLNEQFF
TGTGCCAGCTGGGGACTCAATGAGCAGTTCTTC
>TRBD1|once|TRBV6-5|TRBJ1-5
CASRRDSHNQPQHF
TGTGCCAGCAGGAGGGACAGCCACAATCAGCCCCAGCATTTT
>TRBD1|once|TRBV27|TRBJ1-2
CASSLSGTGGKANYGYTF
TGTGCCAGCAGTTTATCGGGGACAGGGGGAAAGGCTAACTATGGCTACACCTTC
>TRBD1|once|TRBV5-6|TRBJ1-3
CASSLGTGAGNTIYF
TGTGCCAGCAGCTTGGGGACAGGGGCTGGAAACACCATATATTTT